The sequence of this TCR beta chain was determined in a study of cytomegalovirus exposure and HLA in healthy donors. 60 Vbeta and 13 Jbeta primers were used in PCR. Produced via immunoSEQ multiplex PCR; TCRdb's table is partial and in-frame only. The table has about 220,000 clones, about 80% seen once. General study results and limits: Trimming of TCR beta V- and J-genes showed a link, identified in a later analysis, to a missense DCLRE1C variant. Through in vitro validation, three CMV-associated chains were shown to be specific for CMV antigens.

The germline V gene encodes CDR1 MNHEY and CDR2 SMNVEV (reference sequence). CDR3 length equals 13 residues. Germline trimming cut 6 bases from V and 5 bases from J; bases unmatched to any gene: 6. This clone appeared a few times. The target antigen is unknown. The sequenced sample consisted of PBMCs. The sequence was collected from a man aged 40-55 years in good health and CMV-seropositive. The V call is TRBV27, the J call TRBJ1-1; 7 positions match TRBD1. DNA for the CDR3: TGTGCCAGCAGCCCGACAGGGAAGACTGAAGCTTTCTTT. Protein sequence: CASSPTGKTEAFF.